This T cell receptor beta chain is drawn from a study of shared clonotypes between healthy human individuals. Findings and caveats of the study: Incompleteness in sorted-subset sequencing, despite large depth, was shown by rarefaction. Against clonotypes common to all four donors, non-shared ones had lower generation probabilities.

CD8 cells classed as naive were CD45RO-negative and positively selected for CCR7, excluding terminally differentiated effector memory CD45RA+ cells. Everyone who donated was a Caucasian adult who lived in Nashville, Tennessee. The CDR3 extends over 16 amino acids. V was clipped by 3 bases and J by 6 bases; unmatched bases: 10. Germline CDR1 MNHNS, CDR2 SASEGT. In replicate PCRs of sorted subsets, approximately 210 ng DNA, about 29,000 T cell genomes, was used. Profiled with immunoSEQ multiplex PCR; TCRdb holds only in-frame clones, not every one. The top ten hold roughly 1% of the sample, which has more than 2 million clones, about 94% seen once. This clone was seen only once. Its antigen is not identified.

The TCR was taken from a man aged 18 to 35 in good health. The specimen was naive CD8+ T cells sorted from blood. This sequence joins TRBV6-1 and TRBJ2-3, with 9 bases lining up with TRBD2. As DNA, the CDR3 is TGTGCCAGCAGTGATGGTAGCGGGAGCTGGGCGGATACGCAGTATTTT. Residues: CASSDGSGSWADTQYF.